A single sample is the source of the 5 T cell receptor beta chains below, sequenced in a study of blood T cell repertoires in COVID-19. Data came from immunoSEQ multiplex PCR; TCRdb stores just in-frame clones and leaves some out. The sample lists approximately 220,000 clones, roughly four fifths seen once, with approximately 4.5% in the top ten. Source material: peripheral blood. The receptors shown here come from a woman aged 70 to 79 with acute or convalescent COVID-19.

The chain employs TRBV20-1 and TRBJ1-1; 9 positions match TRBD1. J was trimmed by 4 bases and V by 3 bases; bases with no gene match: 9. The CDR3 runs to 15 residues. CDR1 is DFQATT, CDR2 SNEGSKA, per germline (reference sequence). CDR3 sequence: CSASGDRVGGTEAFF. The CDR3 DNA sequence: TGCAGTGCTAGTGGGGACAGGGTAGGAGGCACTGAAGCTTTCTTT.

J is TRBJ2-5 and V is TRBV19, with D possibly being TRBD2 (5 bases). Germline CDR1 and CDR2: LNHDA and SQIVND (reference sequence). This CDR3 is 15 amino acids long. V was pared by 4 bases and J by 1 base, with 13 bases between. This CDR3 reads CASSKGTAAQETQYF. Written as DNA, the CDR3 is TGTGCCAGTAGTAAAGGAACAGCGGCCCAAGAGACCCAGTACTTC.

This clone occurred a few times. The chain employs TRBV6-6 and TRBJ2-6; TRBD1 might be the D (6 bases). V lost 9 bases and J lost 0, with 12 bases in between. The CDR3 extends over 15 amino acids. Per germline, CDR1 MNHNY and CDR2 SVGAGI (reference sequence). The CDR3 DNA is TGTGCCAGTCGAGGACAGCCCTCTGGGGCCAACGTCCTGACTTTC. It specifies CASRGQPSGANVLTF.

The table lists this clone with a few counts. DNA of the CDR3: TGCGCCAGCAGCCAAGGGATCGGGGGTCCGCGAGAGACCCAGTACTTC. Protein: CASSQGIGGPRETQYF. The chain employs TRBV4-3 and TRBJ2-5; D perhaps matches TRBD2 (6 bases). Germline CDR1 is LGHNA and CDR2 is YSLEER. Trimming pared 1 base from V and 4 bases from J, leaving 16 bases between. This CDR3 spans 16 amino acids.

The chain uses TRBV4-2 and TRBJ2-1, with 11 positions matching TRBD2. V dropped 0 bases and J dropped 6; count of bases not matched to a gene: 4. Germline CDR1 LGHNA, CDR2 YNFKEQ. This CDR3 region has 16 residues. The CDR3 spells CASSQDRLAGGNEQFF. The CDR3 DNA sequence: TGTGCCAGCAGCCAAGACCGCCTAGCGGGGGGCAATGAGCAGTTCTTC.